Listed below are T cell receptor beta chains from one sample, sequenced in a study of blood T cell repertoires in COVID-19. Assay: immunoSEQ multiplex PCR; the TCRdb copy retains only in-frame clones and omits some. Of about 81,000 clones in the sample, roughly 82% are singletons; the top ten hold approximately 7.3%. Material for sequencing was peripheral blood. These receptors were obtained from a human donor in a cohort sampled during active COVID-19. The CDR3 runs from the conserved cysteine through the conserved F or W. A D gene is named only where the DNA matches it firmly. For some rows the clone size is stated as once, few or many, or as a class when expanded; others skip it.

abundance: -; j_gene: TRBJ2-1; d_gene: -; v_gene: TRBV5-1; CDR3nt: TGCGCCAGCAGCTGGGACATACGTTACAATGAGCAGTTCTTC; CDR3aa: CASSWDIRYNEQFF
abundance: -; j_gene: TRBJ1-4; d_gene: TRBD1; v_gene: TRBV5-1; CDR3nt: TGCGCCAGCAGCAGCTTGGGACAGGAGAATGAAAAACTGTTTTTT; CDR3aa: CASSSLGQENEKLFF
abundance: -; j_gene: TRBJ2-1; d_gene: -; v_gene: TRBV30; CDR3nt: TGTGCCTGGAACTCGGGGGTAGGCTACAATGAGCAGTTCTTC; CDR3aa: CAWNSGVGYNEQFF
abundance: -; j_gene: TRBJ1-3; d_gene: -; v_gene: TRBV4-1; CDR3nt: TGCGCCAGCCAAACGAGCACTTACTCTGGAAACACCATATATTTT; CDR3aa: CASQTSTYSGNTIYF
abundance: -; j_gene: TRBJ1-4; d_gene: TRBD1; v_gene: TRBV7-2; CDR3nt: TGTGCCAGCAGCCAAACAGGGGGCATCGATGAAAAACTGTTTTTT; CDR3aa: CASSQTGGIDEKLFF
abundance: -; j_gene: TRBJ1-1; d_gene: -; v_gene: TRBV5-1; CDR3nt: TGCGCCAGCAGCTTGGAACAGAACACTGAAGCTTTCTTT; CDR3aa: CASSLEQNTEAFF
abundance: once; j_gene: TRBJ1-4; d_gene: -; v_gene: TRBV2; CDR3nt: TGTACCAGCAGTGTACAACAAGCGGTAAAACTGTTTTTT; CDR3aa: CTSSVQQAVKLFF
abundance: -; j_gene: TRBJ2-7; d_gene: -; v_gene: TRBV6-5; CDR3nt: TGTGCCAGCAGCACTAGGATCCCGGCTGGCGAGCAGTACTTC; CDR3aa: CASSTRIPAGEQYF
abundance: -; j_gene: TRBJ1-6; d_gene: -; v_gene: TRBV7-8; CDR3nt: TGTGCCAGCAGCTTACGGAATTCACCCCTCCACTTT; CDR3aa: CASSLRNSPLHF
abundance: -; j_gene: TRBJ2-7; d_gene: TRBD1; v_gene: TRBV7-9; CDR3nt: TGTGCCAGCAGCTTAATGGGGACAGGGGGGTACGAGCAGTACTTC; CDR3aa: CASSLMGTGGYEQYF
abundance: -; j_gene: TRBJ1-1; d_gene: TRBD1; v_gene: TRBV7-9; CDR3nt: TGTGCCAGCAGCTACAGGGGAACTGAAGCTTTCTTT; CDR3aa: CASSYRGTEAFF
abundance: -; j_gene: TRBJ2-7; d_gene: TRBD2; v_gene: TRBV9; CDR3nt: TGTGCCAGCAGCGCCCGCGGGGGGTGGGAGCAGTACTTC; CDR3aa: CASSARGGWEQYF
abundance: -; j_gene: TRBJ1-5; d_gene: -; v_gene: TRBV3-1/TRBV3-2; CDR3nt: TGTGCCAGCAGCCAAACGAGGACAGTGACTAGCAATCAGCCCCAGCATTTT; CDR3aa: CASSQTRTVTSNQPQHF
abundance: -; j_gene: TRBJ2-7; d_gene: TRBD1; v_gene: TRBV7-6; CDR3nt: TGTGCCAGCAGCTCGGGACAGACCGAGCAGTACTTC; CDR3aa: CASSSGQTEQYF
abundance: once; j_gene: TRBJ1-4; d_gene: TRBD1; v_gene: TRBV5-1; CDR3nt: TGCGCCAGCAGACCGGGACAGGGGAAATTTGAAAAACTGTTTTTT; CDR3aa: CASRPGQGKFEKLFF
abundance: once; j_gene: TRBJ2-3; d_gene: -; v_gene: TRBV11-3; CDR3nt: TGTGCCAGCAGCTTAGATCCGGGAAACGCAGATACGCAGTATTTT; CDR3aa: CASSLDPGNADTQYF
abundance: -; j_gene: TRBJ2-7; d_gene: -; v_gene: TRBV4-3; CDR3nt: TGCGCCAGCAGCCAATCGACAGGGACTTACGAGCAGTACTTC; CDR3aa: CASSQSTGTYEQYF
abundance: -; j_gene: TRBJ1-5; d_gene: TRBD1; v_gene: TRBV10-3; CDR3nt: TGTGCCATCGGGACGGAAGGACAGGGGATTAGCAATCAGCCCCAGCATTTT; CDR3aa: CAIGTEGQGISNQPQHF
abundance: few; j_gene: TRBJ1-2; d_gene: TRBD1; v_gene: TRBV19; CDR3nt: TGTGCCAGTAGTATAGGGGACAGAAACTATGGCTACACCTTC; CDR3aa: CASSIGDRNYGYTF
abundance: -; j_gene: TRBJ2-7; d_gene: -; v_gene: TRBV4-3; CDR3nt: TGCGCCAGCAGCCAAGGAGAGGCCTACGAGCAGTACTTC; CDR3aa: CASSQGEAYEQYF
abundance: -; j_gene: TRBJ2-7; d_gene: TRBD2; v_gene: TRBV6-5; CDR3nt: TGTGCCAGCAGCGTTTCCCCGGCGGGGGCCTACGAGCAGTACTTC; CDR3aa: CASSVSPAGAYEQYF
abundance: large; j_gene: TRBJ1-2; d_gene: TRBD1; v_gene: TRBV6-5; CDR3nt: TGTGCCAGCCGACAGGGGGAAGGGGATGGTGTGACCTTC; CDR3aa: CASRQGEGDGVTF
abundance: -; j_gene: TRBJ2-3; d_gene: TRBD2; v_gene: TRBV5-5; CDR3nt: TGTGCCAGCAGCCCCCGGAGGACTAGCGGCACAGATACGCAGTATTTT; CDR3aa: CASSPRRTSGTDTQYF
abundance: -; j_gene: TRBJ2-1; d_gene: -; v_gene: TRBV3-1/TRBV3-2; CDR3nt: TGTGCCAGCACCAGGACCCCTGGGGCCAATGAGCAGTTCTTC; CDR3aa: CASTRTPGANEQFF
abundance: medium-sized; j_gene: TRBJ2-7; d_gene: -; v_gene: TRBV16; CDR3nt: TGTGCCAGCAGCCCCGTGCAGGGTATCTACGAGCAGTACTTC; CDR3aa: CASSPVQGIYEQYF
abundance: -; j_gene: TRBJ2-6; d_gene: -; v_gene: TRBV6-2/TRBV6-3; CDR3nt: TGTGCCAGCAGTCGGACAGCGGAAGGGGCCAACGTCCTGACTTTC; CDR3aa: CASSRTAEGANVLTF
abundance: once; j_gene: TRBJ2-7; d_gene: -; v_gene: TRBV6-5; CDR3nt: TGTGCCAGCAGGTGGCAGGTAAACTACGAGCAGTACTTC; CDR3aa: CASRWQVNYEQYF
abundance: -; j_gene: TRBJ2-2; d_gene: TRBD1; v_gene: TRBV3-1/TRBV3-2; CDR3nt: TGTGCCAGCAGCCAAGACTACGGGGACAGGGGGAGCGGGGAGCTGTTTTTT; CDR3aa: CASSQDYGDRGSGELFF
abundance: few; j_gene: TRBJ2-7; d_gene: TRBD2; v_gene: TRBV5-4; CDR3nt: TGTGCCAGCAGCTTGGCGGGACTAGCGGGGATAACCTACGAGCAGTACTTC; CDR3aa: CASSLAGLAGITYEQYF
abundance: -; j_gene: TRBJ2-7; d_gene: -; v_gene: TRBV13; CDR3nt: TGTGCCAGCAGAGTAGACTGGCAGGGCGAGCAGTACTTC; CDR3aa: CASRVDWQGEQYF
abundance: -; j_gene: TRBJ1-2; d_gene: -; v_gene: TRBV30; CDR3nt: TGTGCCTGGAGTTCCCCACAGGGCCTAGGGGGCTACACCTTC; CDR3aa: CAWSSPQGLGGYTF
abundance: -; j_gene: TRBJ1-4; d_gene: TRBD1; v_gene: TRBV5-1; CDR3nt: TGCGCCAGCAGCGTGGACAGGGGGGGAAATGAAAAACTGTTTTTT; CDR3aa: CASSVDRGGNEKLFF
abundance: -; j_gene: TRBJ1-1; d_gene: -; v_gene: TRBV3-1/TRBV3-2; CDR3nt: TGTGCCAGCAGCCCGCACGGGAACACTGAAGCTTTCTTT; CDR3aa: CASSPHGNTEAFF
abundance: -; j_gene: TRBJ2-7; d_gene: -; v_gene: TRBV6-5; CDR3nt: TGTGCCAGCAGTTCCTCCCCGAGAGGGAACTACGAGCAGTACTTC; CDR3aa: CASSSSPRGNYEQYF